These 5 T cell receptor beta chains came from one sample sequenced in a study of T cells in Graves' hyperthyroidism and ophthalmopathy (dated by TCRdb to the late 2010s). The method behind the library was multiplex PCR. TCRdb records Illumina HiSeq 2000 as the sequencer. Amplification of TCR beta CDR3 regions was carried out from RNA transcripts. A first-round RT-PCR of the TCR CDR3 used the HTBI primer set with the Qiagen OneStep RT-PCR kit. Through fastp at Q25 and MiXCR, TCRdb rebuilt clones from the public reads, retaining in-frame beta chains. Under each unique CDR3 protein, matching rows form one entry showing the most common genes and DNA. The sample has about 620,000 distinct CDR3 sequences on record, 15% to 20% of them singletons. Of the sample, around 4% falls within the top ten clones. The sample comprised blood. Source of these receptors: a woman aged 30 to 39 with Graves' hyperthyroidism.

In this sample, this clonotype turned up many times. The J gene is TRBJ1-1, the V gene TRBV28; D is uncertain. CDR1 is MDHEN, CDR2 SYDVKM, per germline. V gave up 0 bases and J gave up 6 bases, with 5 bases separating them. The CDR3 covers 12 residues. The CDR3 here is CASSLWTSEAFF. The DNA for the CDR3 is TGTGCCAGCAGTTTATGGACATCTGAAGCTTTCTTT.

This clonotype was found many times. The chain links TRBV2 to TRBJ2-5; a weak D match, TRBD1 (5 bases). The ends were cut back, 1 base at V and 5 bases at J, with 11 bases in the middle. Germline CDR1 SNHLY, CDR2 FYNNEI. The CDR3 loop spans 14 amino acids. In DNA form, the CDR3 reads TGTGCCAGCAGTGAAGAGGGGTTAAGTGAGACCCAGTACTTC. Protein: CASSEEGLSETQYF.

This clonotype was counted many times. The gene calls are TRBV6-5 and TRBJ1-6; 7 bases align to TRBD1. Per germline, CDR1 MNHEY and CDR2 SVGAGI. CDR3 length equals 18 residues. V shed 2 bases and J 5 bases; nucleotides not matched to a gene: 12. This chain's CDR3 is CASSYERVAGGDNSPLHF. In DNA, the CDR3 is TGTGCCAGCAGTTACGAGAGGGTGGCAGGGGGTGATAATTCACCCCTCCACTTT.

The rearrangement joins TRBV4-1 to TRBJ2-2; 11 bases map to TRBD2. J lost 4 bases, V lost 10 bases, and 2 bases had no gene match. This CDR3 region has 13 residues. The germline gives CDR1 MGHRA, CDR2 YSYEKL. Written as DNA, the CDR3 is TGCGCCACCACTAGCGGGAGCACCGGGGAGCTGTTTTTT. It translates to CATTSGSTGELFF.

This clonotype has a count of ten or more. The gene calls are TRBV11-3 and TRBJ2-2; a weak D match, TRBD1 (6 bases). Trimming cost V 5 bases and J 4 bases, with 11 bases left between them. The germline V gene has CDR1 SGHNT and CDR2 YENEEA. This CDR3 spans 14 amino acids. DNA for the CDR3: TGTGCCAGCAGCCAAAACAGGGCCACCGGGGAGCTGTTTTTT. It yields the protein CASSQNRATGELFF.